The 24 T cell receptor beta chains given below trace back to one sample, sequenced in a study of post-analysis software for immune sequencing data (dated by TCRdb to the mid-2010s). Overall study results and their limits: Roughly 5 TRBV segments, including TRBV5-6, TRBV5-1 and TRBV20-1, were significantly more frequent in patients than controls.

The antigens of these receptors remain unknown. The receptor library was made with PCR. Data came from an Illumina HiSeq 2500. To reduce PCR and sequencing biases, unique molecular identifiers were incorporated into the TCR beta cDNA libraries. TCRdb reworked the public reads: Q25 trimming with fastp, MiXCR clone assembly, productive beta chains retained. Records with the same CDR3 protein are collapsed into one entry carrying the most frequent genes and DNA. Across this sample there are 450,000 or so distinct CDR3 sequences, with 45% seen only once. About an eighth of the sample is in the top ten clones. What was sequenced was blood. These receptors originate from a girl aged 5 to 17 with multiple sclerosis.

The chain has TRBV3-1 and TRBJ1-2, with unresolved D. Germline lookup yields CDR1 LGHDT and CDR2 YNNKEL (reference sequence). This CDR3 contains 14 residues. The V and J ends lost 4 bases and 0 bases respectively, with 9 bases between them. The CDR3 sequence is CASSLSLANYGYTF. CDR3 DNA sequence: TGTGCCAGCAGCCTCAGTTTAGCTAACTATGGCTACACCTTC.

In the case of this clonotype: A read error may produce the germline difference seen at one junction end. This rearrangement joins TRBV27 to TRBJ2-7; no clear D. CDR1 MNHEY and CDR2 SMNVEV come from the germline V gene (reference sequence). CDR3 length equals 11 residues. CDR3 DNA sequence: TGTGTCAGCAGTCCCCACGACGAGCAGTACTTC. This sequence encodes CVSSPHDEQYF.

The sample holds a few counts of this clonotype. V gene TRBV9 combines with J gene TRBJ1-2, with D possibly matching TRBD1 (5 bases). The CDR3 loop spans 14 amino acids. Germline V gives CDR1 SGDLS, CDR2 YYNGEE. The ends were cut back, 0 bases at V and 2 bases at J, with 8 bases in the middle. CDR3 bases: TGTGCCAGCAGCGTAGGCAGGGTGAACTATGGCTACACCTTC. This translates into CASSVGRVNYGYTF.

The table lists this clonotype with many counts. The V gene is TRBV7-9, the J gene TRBJ2-1; 7 bases align to TRBD2. CDR1 SEHNR and CDR2 FQNEAQ come from the germline V gene (reference sequence). The CDR3 totals 13 residues. The trim removed 4 bases at V and 7 bases at J, leaving 4 bases unmatched. In DNA, the CDR3 is TGTGCCAGCAGCTCGGAGGGAGGGAATGAGCAGTTCTTC. It codes for CASSSEGGNEQFF.

This clonotype showed up just once. The chain recombines TRBV15 with TRBJ2-5; the match to TRBD2 covers 9 bases. The DNA end favors TRBJ2-4, so the J call may be wrong. The CDR3 contains 15 residues. The V gene's germline CDR1 is LNHNV and CDR2 YYDKDF (reference sequence). The CDR3 loop is CATSTAGGRKNIQYF. The CDR3 DNA sequence: TGTGCCACCAGCACGGCGGGGGGGCGGAAAAACATTCAGTACTTC.

The V gene is TRBV3-1, the J gene TRBJ2-1; possible D gene TRBD2, 6 bases. CDR3 length: 14 residues. Trimming left V 0 bases short and J 10 bases short, with 13 bases between. CDR1 and CDR2 (germline): LGHDT, YNNKEL (reference sequence). The CDR3, as DNA: TGTGCCAGCAGCCAAGACGTGGGCGGGGTCGAGCAGTTCTTC. Translation: CASSQDVGGVEQFF.

The chain employs TRBV6-4 and TRBJ2-5; a weak D match, TRBD1 (5 bases). The CDR3 has 15 residues. V gave up 2 bases and J gave up 5 bases, with 15 bases separating them. Germline V gene data show CDR1 as MRHNA and CDR2 as SNTAGT. CDR3 sequence reads: CASSDEAGPRETQYF. CDR3 nucleotide sequence: TGTGCCAGCAGTGACGAGGCAGGGCCACGGGAGACCCAGTACTTC.

This chain uses TRBV7-2 with TRBJ1-1, with D uncertain. The CDR3 has 15 residues. CDR1 and CDR2 (germline): SGHTA, FQGNSA. V was clipped by 4 bases and J by 1 base, with 13 bases between them. CDR3 region: CASSSLAMGNTEAFF. The CDR3 bases are TGTGCCAGCAGCTCCTTGGCGATGGGGAACACTGAAGCTTTCTTT.

The chain couples TRBV20-1 to TRBJ2-1; D is uncertain. Trimming left V 3 bases short and J 9 bases short, with 9 bases between. CDR1 is DFQATT, CDR2 SNEGSKA, per germline (reference sequence). This CDR3 is built from 11 residues. The CDR3 nucleotides read TGCAGTGCTAGGGTGAGTGCTGAGCAGTTCTTC. Its translation: CSARVSAEQFF.

The chain carries TRBV27 and TRBJ2-7; tentatively, D is TRBD1 (5 bases). The CDR3 extends over 16 amino acids. Between the trimmed V and J ends, which lost 3 bases and 2 bases, there was a span of 17 bases. From germline, CDR1 is MNHEY and CDR2 SMNVEV (reference sequence). CDR3: CASSLSRPGNTYEQYF. The DNA of the CDR3 is TGTGCCAGCAGTTTGAGTAGGCCAGGGAATACCTACGAGCAGTACTTC.

The gene calls are TRBV2 and TRBJ2-7, with 9 nucleotides matching TRBD2. V lost 2 bases and J lost 0; bases outside the gene matches: 8. Germline CDR1 reads SNHLY; CDR2 reads FYNNEI. CDR3 size: 17 residues. The CDR3 sequence: CASSEPGGSGSSYEQYF. The CDR3 coding sequence is TGTGCCAGCAGTGAACCCGGTGGTAGCGGGAGCTCCTACGAGCAGTACTTC.

This clonotype was recorded a few times. This chain uses TRBV20-1 with TRBJ2-5; TRBD2 might be the D (6 bases). Germline CDR1 and CDR2: DFQATT and SNEGSKA (reference sequence). This CDR3 has 16 amino acids. V was shortened by 0 bases and J by 11 bases, with 25 bases between the two germline ends. This chain's CDR3 is CSARDPPGLQTGEQYF. The CDR3 DNA sequence: TGCAGTGCTAGAGACCCCCCGGGACTGCAGACCGGGGAGCAGTACTTC.

This clonotype was counted a few times. V is TRBV6-6 and J is TRBJ2-1, with TRBD1 identical over 11 bases. After removal of 9 bases from V and 4 bases from J, the junction contained 5 bases not matched to a gene. The CDR3 loop spans 14 amino acids. Germline lookup yields CDR1 MNHNY and CDR2 SVGAGI (reference sequence). CDR3 DNA sequence: TGTGCCAGTGGGGGGACAGGGGGATACAATGAGCAGTTCTTC. Residues: CASGGTGGYNEQFF.

The genes are TRBV12-3 or TRBV12-4 and TRBJ2-7; D is tentatively TRBD1 or TRBD2 (5 bases each). Deletions cut 8 bases from V and 7 bases from J, with 21 bases between. The CDR3 length is 14 residues. CDR3 amino acids: CASLRGWIGNEQYF. CDR3 coding DNA: TGTGCCAGCCTACGGGGCTGGATAGGAAATGAGCAGTACTTC.

This clonotype was seen many times. The rearrangement joins TRBV12-3 or TRBV12-4 to TRBJ2-5, with 7 positions matching TRBD1. This CDR3 region has 13 residues. The V segment lost 6 bases and the J segment 2 bases; nucleotides outside the gene matches: 3. The CDR3 nucleotides read TGTGCCAGCAGGAGGACAGGACAAGAGACCCAGTACTTC. Translated, it gives CASRRTGQETQYF.

There are a few counts of this clonotype. V gene TRBV27 combines with J gene TRBJ2-7; D may match TRBD1 or TRBD2 (5 bases each). Trimming took 7 bases from V and 7 from J, leaving 23 bases between them. CDR3 length: 15 residues. Germline CDR1 reads MNHEY; CDR2 reads SMNVEV (reference sequence). The CDR3 nucleotides are TGTGCCAGCAAAATGTCGGGGCCCACGTTTTCAGAGCAGTACTTC. Protein product: CASKMSGPTFSEQYF.

In this sample, this clonotype turned up a few times. A much larger clone differs by one base, so this may be a read error. The rearrangement uses TRBV6-5 and TRBJ2-3, with 8 nucleotides matching TRBD1. The CDR3 loop spans 15 amino acids. Germline CDR1 is MNHEY and CDR2 is SVGAGI. V gave up 5 bases and J gave up 4 bases; unmatched junction bases: 8. The CDR3 sequence is CASSADRGSADTQYF. As DNA, the CDR3 is TGTGCCAGCAGTGCTGACAGGGGTAGCGCAGATACGCAGTATTTT.

This clonotype was observed once. The chain uses TRBV2 and TRBJ1-1, with D uncertain. Germline lookup yields CDR1 SNHLY and CDR2 FYNNEI. The CDR3 length is 13 residues. Trimming removed 2 bases at V and 2 bases at J, with 6 bases between. This CDR3 is CASSETVNTEAFF. The CDR3 coding sequence is TGTGCCAGCAGTGAAACCGTTAACACTGAAGCTTTCTTT.

This clonotype was detected only a few times. The genes are TRBV20-1 and TRBJ1-2, with D maybe TRBD1 (5 bases). CDR1 DFQATT and CDR2 SNEGSKA come from the germline V gene (reference sequence). This CDR3 has 13 amino acids. V was trimmed by 4 bases and J by 7 bases, leaving 16 bases between them. CDR3 sequence reads: CSATNYQGSGYTF. For the CDR3, the DNA is TGCAGTGCTACCAATTACCAGGGTAGTGGCTACACCTTC.

Only a few counts were recorded for this clonotype. The chain employs TRBV12-3 or TRBV12-4 and TRBJ2-5; possibly TRBD2 for D (5 bases). Trimming stripped 5 bases from V and 3 bases from J, with 10 bases between. The CDR3 length is 13 residues. Here the CDR3 reads CASSAGQEETQYF. In nucleotides, the CDR3 is TGTGCCAGCAGTGCGGGCCAGGAAGAGACCCAGTACTTC.

This clonotype was counted between two and nine times. This sequence joins TRBV20-1 and TRBJ1-2; 10 bases are shared with TRBD1. Trimming cost V 1 base and J 6 bases; bases outside gene matches: 5. The CDR3 runs to 14 residues. CDR1 and CDR2 (germline): DFQATT, SNEGSKA (reference sequence). CDR3 sequence (DNA): TGCAGTGCTAGAGGCCCGACAGGGGGCGATGGCTACACCTTC. Its protein is CSARGPTGGDGYTF.

V and J are TRBV7-2 and TRBJ2-1, with TRBD2 identical over 11 bases. The trim removed 5 bases at V and 3 bases at J, leaving 6 bases unmatched. The CDR3 extends over 16 amino acids. CDR1 and CDR2 from the germline V gene are SGHTA and FQGNSA. The CDR3 is CASSLTGLADYNEQFF. CDR3 in DNA: TGTGCCAGCAGCCTAACGGGACTAGCGGACTACAATGAGCAGTTCTTC.

The J gene is TRBJ1-5, the V gene TRBV6-6; D gene unclear. CDR1 MNHNY and CDR2 SVGAGI come from the germline V gene (reference sequence). The ends were cut back, 6 bases at V and 5 bases at J, with 14 bases in the middle. This CDR3 has 14 amino acids. The CDR3 coding sequence is TGTGCCAGCAGCCGACCCGCTGAGGATCAGCCCCAGCATTTT. Translated, it gives CASSRPAEDQPQHF.

The rearrangement uses TRBV7-2 and TRBJ2-5; 10 positions match TRBD2. The CDR3 has 16 residues. Germline CDR1 reads SGHTA; CDR2 reads FQGNSA. The trim removed 3 bases at V and 5 bases at J, leaving 9 bases unmatched. The CDR3 protein is CASSFGLAGVSETQYF. In nucleotides, the CDR3 is TGTGCCAGCAGCTTTGGTCTAGCGGGAGTGTCGGAGACCCAGTACTTC.